This passage covers 21 T cell receptor beta chains from one sample sequenced in a study of blood T cell repertoires in COVID-19. Sequencing used immunoSEQ multiplex PCR; TCRdb keeps in-frame clones, though not all of them. In the table there are fewer than 30,000 clones, approximately 85% of which are singletons. Material for sequencing was peripheral blood. The source is a woman older than 75 with COVID-19, enrolled during active disease.

This clone was seen only once. The chain combines TRBV6-2 or TRBV6-3 with TRBJ2-1; TRBD2 might be the D (5 bases). CDR3 length: 11 amino acids. CDR1 is MNHEY, CDR2 SVGEGT, per germline. The V gene lost 5 bases and the J gene lost 10 bases, with 9 bases spanning the gap. The CDR3 DNA reads TGTGCCAGCAGTATTAGAGGGGAGCAGTTCTTC. It specifies CASSIRGEQFF.

The rearrangement uses TRBV7-8 and TRBJ1-2, with 10 bases fitting TRBD1. The CDR3 length is 13 residues. Trimming removed 4 bases from V and 8 bases from J; junction bases left unmatched: 4. The V gene's germline CDR1 is SGHVS and CDR2 FQNEAQ. CDR3 protein: CASSSDRGQGYTF. CDR3 in DNA: TGTGCCAGCAGCTCCGACAGGGGGCAAGGCTACACCTTC.

This sequence joins TRBV7-2 and TRBJ2-7, with D possibly matching TRBD2 (6 bases). Trimming removed 8 bases from V and 3 bases from J, with 11 bases in between. Germline V gives CDR1 SGHTA, CDR2 FQGNSA. The CDR3 has 12 amino acids. Here the CDR3 reads CASGTPRYEQYF. CDR3 coding DNA: TGTGCCAGCGGGACTCCGCGCTACGAGCAGTACTTC.

This clone has just one count. The chain employs TRBV4-2 and TRBJ2-3; 9 bases map to TRBD2. Germline V gene data show CDR1 as LGHNA and CDR2 as YNFKEQ. CDR3 length: 12 amino acids. Trimming took 8 bases from V and 6 from J; bases not matched to a gene: 3. CDR3 DNA sequence: TGTGCCAGCGGGGCGGGGGGGGATACGCAGTATTTT. It codes for CASGAGGDTQYF.

The chain combines TRBV7-2 with TRBJ1-6; 7 bases fit TRBD1. The CDR3 is made up of 14 amino acids. Germline V gene data show CDR1 as SGHTA and CDR2 as FQGNSA. Trimming cost V 5 bases and J 8 bases; bases outside gene matches: 6. The CDR3 DNA reads TGTGCCAGCAGCCGTCAGGGGGTTGATTCACCCCTCCACTTT. Its translation is CASSRQGVDSPLHF. Drawing the rest from reference TRBV7-2 and TRBJ1-6, the complete variable domain is GAGVSQSPSNKVTEKGKDVELRCDPISGHTALYWYRQSLGQGLEFLIYFQGNSAPDKSGLPSDRFSAERTGGSVSTLTIQRTQQEDSAVYLCASSRQGVDSPLHFGNGTRLTVT.

Details on this clone: Additional DNA sequences in this sample encode the identical CDR3. This sequence joins TRBV4-1 and TRBJ1-5; the D gene is possibly TRBD1 (5 bases). This CDR3 spans 15 amino acids. Germline CDR1 is MGHRA and CDR2 is YSYEKL. V lost 1 base and J 4 bases, leaving 11 bases between the germline ends. In nucleotides, the CDR3 is TGCGCCAGCAGCCAAGTTGGGGCCAGAAATCAGCCCCAGCATTTT. Translated, it gives CASSQVGARNQPQHF.

This rearrangement joins TRBV11-1 to TRBJ1-2; D possibly corresponds to TRBD1 (6 bases). The V gene's germline CDR1 is SGHAT and CDR2 FQDESV (reference sequence). V was shortened by 5 bases and J by 7 bases, with 14 bases between the two germline ends. The CDR3 is 13 amino acids. CDR3 sequence reads: CASSRGGGAGYTF. The CDR3 nucleotides are TGTGCCAGCAGCCGAGGGGGAGGGGCTGGCTACACCTTC. The whole variable domain, filled in from reference TRBV11-1 and TRBJ1-2, reads EAEVAQSPRYKITEKSQAVAFWCDPISGHATLYWYRQILGQGPELLVQFQDESVVDDSQLPKDRFSAERLKGVDSTLKIQPAELGDSAMYLCASSRGGGAGYTFGSGTRLTVV.

This sequence joins TRBV7-9 and TRBJ2-5, with TRBD2 matching 9 bases. The length of the CDR3 is 17 residues. The germline CDR1 and CDR2 sequences are SEHNR and FQNEAQ (reference sequence). J was trimmed by 5 bases and V by 2 bases; bases with no gene match: 12. CDR3 region: CASSLWPNGGGAETQYF. The CDR3 nucleotides read TGTGCCAGCAGCTTATGGCCTAATGGCGGGGGGGCGGAGACCCAGTACTTC.

The chain is built from TRBV7-2 and TRBJ1-2, with D tentatively TRBD1 (5 bases). V was trimmed by 4 bases and J by 4 bases, leaving 7 bases between them. Per the germline V gene, CDR1 is SGHTA and CDR2 is FQGNSA. The CDR3 runs 12 residues. CDR3 DNA sequence: TGTGCCAGCAGCTCGGACATCTATGGCTACACCTTC. This gives the protein CASSSDIYGYTF.

The genes are TRBV7-8 and TRBJ1-6; 7 bases match TRBD1. The CDR3 length is 15 residues. Germline lookup yields CDR1 SGHVS and CDR2 FQNEAQ. V shed 2 bases, J shed 10 bases, and the junction held 8 bases outside the gene matches. Here the CDR3 DNA reads TGTGCCAGCAGCTTACCCCCAGGGGGGTTCTCACCCCTCCACTTT. Translation: CASSLPPGGFSPLHF. Full variable domain (remainder filled in from reference TRBV7-8 and TRBJ1-6): GAGVSQSPRYKVAKRGQDVALRCDPISGHVSLFWYQQALGQGPEFLTYFQNEAQLDKSGLPSDRFFAERPEGSVSTLKIQRTQQEDSAVYLCASSLPPGGFSPLHFGNGTRLTVT.

The genes are TRBV27 and TRBJ2-7, with 10 nucleotides matching TRBD1. V was pared by 5 bases and J by 3 bases, with 4 bases of the junction left unmatched. This CDR3 is built from 14 residues. Per the germline V gene, CDR1 is MNHEY and CDR2 is SMNVEV (reference sequence). CDR3 region: CASSKRTGGYEQYF. CDR3 nucleotides: TGTGCCAGCAGTAAACGGACAGGGGGCTACGAGCAGTACTTC.

The chain uses TRBV2 and TRBJ2-5; 10 bases are shared with TRBD1. With 6 bases clipped from V and 5 bases from J, the junction kept 9 bases outside the gene matches. The CDR3 totals 15 residues. The germline gives CDR1 SNHLY, CDR2 FYNNEI. The CDR3: CASSAGQGGGETQYF. DNA for the CDR3: TGTGCCAGCAGCGCCGGACAGGGGGGAGGGGAGACCCAGTACTTC.

The V and J genes are TRBV29-1 and TRBJ1-2; D possibly corresponds to TRBD1 (5 bases). Germline CDR1 reads SQVTM; CDR2 reads ANQGSEA. The CDR3 contains 11 residues. V was shortened by 4 bases and J by 4 bases, with 7 bases between the two germline ends. This CDR3 is CSVGGGYGYTF. The CDR3 DNA sequence: TGCAGCGTTGGGGGGGGCTATGGCTACACCTTC.

V and J are TRBV11-2 and TRBJ2-2, with a tentative D call TRBD2 (5 bases). V lost 7 bases and J lost 5, with 20 bases in between. In germline, CDR1 is SGHAT, CDR2 FQNNGV. The length of the CDR3 is 16 residues. CDR3 region: CASTPLGLRGTGELFF. The DNA of the CDR3 is TGTGCCAGCACCCCCCTCGGACTCCGAGGGACCGGGGAGCTGTTTTTT.

Regarding this clone: One end of the junction fails to match germline, which may point to a read error. This rearrangement joins TRBV9 to TRBJ1-1; no firm D call. CDR1 and CDR2 from the germline V gene are SGDLS and YYNGEE. This CDR3 is 11 amino acids long. The CDR3 sequence is CAIVRNTEAFF. The CDR3 nucleotides read TGCGCTATAGTCCGGAACACTGAAGCTTTCTTT.

This clone came up once. The chain joins TRBV10-3 to TRBJ1-2; TRBD1 matches 10 bases. V was clipped by 1 base and J by 7 bases; unmatched bases: 6. The germline CDR1 and CDR2 sequences are ENHRY and SYGVKD. The length of the CDR3 is 15 residues. The CDR3 DNA reads as TGTGCCATCAGTGAGTGGGGGACAGGGGATCTTGGCTACACCTTC. Protein product: CAISEWGTGDLGYTF.

This clone turned up a few times. The V and J genes are TRBV19 and TRBJ1-5; TRBD1 is a possible D gene (6 bases). The CDR3 runs 15 residues. CDR1 and CDR2 (germline): LNHDA, SQIVND (reference sequence). V was clipped by 3 bases and J by 2 bases, with 11 bases between them. The CDR3 DNA sequence: TGTGCCAGTAGTATCCAATCAGGGGGCAATCAGCCCCAGCATTTT. This sequence encodes CASSIQSGGNQPQHF.

The chain links TRBV3-1 (or the pseudogene TRBV3-2) to TRBJ2-2; D is perhaps TRBD2 (6 bases). Germline V gives CDR1 LGHDT, CDR2 YNNKEL (reference sequence). This CDR3 spans 18 amino acids. V lost 1 base, J lost 6 bases, and 21 bases lay in between. This CDR3 is CASSQGNRGGRKAGELFF. In nucleotides, the CDR3 is TGTGCCAGCAGCCAAGGGAATCGGGGAGGCAGGAAGGCCGGGGAGCTGTTTTTT.

This clone was observed a few times. The chain carries TRBV5-4 and TRBJ2-1; 10 bases agree with TRBD1. The CDR3 length is 16 residues. Germline CDR1 SGHNT, CDR2 YYREEE (reference sequence). The junction had 2 bases not matched to a gene; V was cut back by 0 bases and J by 2 bases. CDR3 DNA: TGTGCCAGCAGCTTGGGAGACAGGGGGCCCTACAATGAGCAGTTCTTC. Residues: CASSLGDRGPYNEQFF.

This chain uses TRBV11-2 with TRBJ2-7; D call uncertain. This CDR3 is 13 amino acids long. From germline, CDR1 is SGHAT and CDR2 FQNNGV. Deletions cut 4 bases from V and 0 bases from J, with 7 bases between. The CDR3 sequence is CASSYYPSYEQYF. The DNA for the CDR3 is TGTGCCAGCAGCTATTATCCCTCCTACGAGCAGTACTTC.

This clone was picked up a small number of times. The chain links TRBV5-4 to TRBJ1-1; a possible D gene is TRBD1 (5 bases). Germline CDR1 is SGHNT and CDR2 is YYREEE (reference sequence). The V and J ends lost 0 bases and 6 bases respectively, with 15 bases between them. The CDR3 length is 15 residues. The CDR3 loop is CASSLGQQVIPEAFF. CDR3 bases: TGTGCCAGCAGCTTGGGGCAACAGGTTATCCCTGAAGCTTTCTTT.